The 15 T cell receptor beta chains in this list originate from one sample, sequenced in a study of T cells in Graves' hyperthyroidism and ophthalmopathy. Using RNA transcripts as the source, TCR beta CDR3 regions were amplified. When the TCR CDR3 underwent first-round RT-PCR, the HTBI primer set was used. TCRdb re-called the multiplex PCR reads through MiXCR, storing one row per CDR3 protein. There are 200,000 to 250,000 distinct CDR3 sequences in the sample; approximately 17% occur only once, and around 52% lies in the top ten. What was sequenced was blood. These receptors came from a man aged 50 or older with Graves' hyperthyroidism.

This clonotype has ten or more counts. V and J are TRBV7-9 and TRBJ1-6; perhaps TRBD1 as D (5 bases). This CDR3 spans 16 amino acids. Germline V CDR1 and CDR2: SEHNR, FQNEAQ (reference sequence). Trimming left V 0 bases short and J 10 bases short, with 16 bases between. For the CDR3, the DNA is TGTGCCAGCAGCTTAGCTTCAGGGACTATTCGCTCACCCCTCCACTTT. The encoded protein is CASSLASGTIRSPLHF.

The table lists this clonotype with many counts. The chain couples TRBV10-3 to TRBJ2-1; D is uncertain. This CDR3 has 16 residues. Germline V gene data show CDR1 as ENHRY and CDR2 as SYGVKD. The V and J ends lost 3 bases and 3 bases respectively, with 15 bases between them. This CDR3 is CAISDDFFSLYNEQFF. The CDR3 DNA follows: TGTGCCATCAGTGATGACTTTTTTTCCCTCTACAATGAGCAGTTCTTC.

Ten or more counts support this clonotype. The rearrangement links TRBV7-2 to TRBJ2-1; D unresolved. Germline CDR1 is SGHTA and CDR2 is FQGNSA. V lost 1 base, J lost 9 bases, and 13 bases lay in between. This CDR3 contains 14 residues. The CDR3 DNA reads as TGTGCCAGCAGCTTAGATTGGGGTTTGGTTGAGCAGTTCTTC. Encoded protein: CASSLDWGLVEQFF.

The chain links TRBV11-2 to TRBJ1-1, with D perhaps matching TRBD1 (6 bases). V dropped 1 base and J dropped 1 base, with 13 bases sitting between them. The CDR3 loop spans 16 amino acids. The germline V gene has CDR1 SGHAT and CDR2 FQNNGV. The CDR3 DNA reads as TGTGCCAGCAGCTTAGGTCAGGGGTCGTCGAACACTGAAGCTTTCTTT. It specifies CASSLGQGSSNTEAFF.

There are many counts of this clonotype. This chain uses TRBV20-1 with TRBJ2-3; D is ambiguous. This CDR3 region has 15 residues. Deletions cut 0 bases from V and 6 bases from J, with 16 bases between. Germline CDR1 DFQATT, CDR2 SNEGSKA (reference sequence). In DNA form, the CDR3 reads TGCAGTGCTAGAGATCTCAGCTCCCCGACGGATACGCAGTATTTT. Its translation is CSARDLSSPTDTQYF.

Many counts were recorded for this clonotype. J is TRBJ1-1 and V is TRBV20-1, with TRBD1 as a possible D gene (5 bases). Germline V gives CDR1 DFQATT, CDR2 SNEGSKA (reference sequence). V lost 0 bases and J lost 4, with 12 bases in between. The CDR3 is 14 residues long. In DNA form, the CDR3 reads TGCAGTGCTAGAGATCATCGGGGGTTCACTGAAGCTTTCTTT. Translation gives CSARDHRGFTEAFF.

This clonotype was counted ten times or more. V gene TRBV11-2 combines with J gene TRBJ2-5; 8 bases line up with TRBD2. The CDR3 loop spans 16 amino acids. Germline V gene data show CDR1 as SGHAT and CDR2 as FQNNGV. The ends lost 1 base at V and 5 bases at J; junction bases unmatched: 9. The CDR3, as DNA: TGTGCCAGCAGCTTAGGGACTAGCTCAGTCGGGGAGACCCAGTACTTC. The encoded protein is CASSLGTSSVGETQYF.

This clonotype was recorded a few times. The J gene is TRBJ2-5, the V gene TRBV5-4; D is undetermined. The germline CDR1 and CDR2 sequences are SGHNT and YYREEE (reference sequence). Trimming left V 0 bases short and J 1 base short, with 7 bases between. This CDR3 comprises 14 residues. CDR3 loop: CASSLANTQETQYF. The CDR3, as DNA: TGTGCCAGCAGCTTGGCGAACACCCAAGAGACCCAGTACTTC.

This clonotype was counted a few times. The rearrangement joins TRBV12-3 or TRBV12-4 to TRBJ2-1, with D uncertain. Trimming pared 2 bases from V and 14 bases from J, leaving 10 bases between. CDR3 size: 11 residues. In nucleotides, the CDR3 is TGTGCCAGCAGTTTAAGCCATGCGGAGTTCTTC. It encodes CASSLSHAEFF.

The chain combines TRBV5-1 with TRBJ2-3, with TRBD2 matching over 11 bases. The trim removed 4 bases at V and 7 bases at J, leaving 8 bases unmatched. The germline V gene has CDR1 SGHRS and CDR2 YFSETQ. The CDR3 has 15 amino acids. In DNA, the CDR3 is TGCGCCAGCAGCGTAACTAGCGGGAGCGGACATACGCAGTATTTT. Amino acid sequence: CASSVTSGSGHTQYF. Together with reference TRBV5-1 and TRBJ2-3, the CDR3 gives the full variable domain: KAGVTQTPRYLIKTRGQQVTLSCSPISGHRSVSWYQQTPGQGLQFLFEYFSETQRNKGNFPGRFSGRQFSNSRSEMNVSTLELGDSALYLCASSVTSGSGHTQYFGPGTRLTVL.

This clonotype was observed at least ten times. The V and J genes are TRBV6-1 and TRBJ1-1; TRBD1 aligns across 7 bases. Losses at the gene ends were 10 bases for V and 5 bases for J; bases not matched to a gene: 10. Germline values: CDR1 MNHNS, CDR2 SASEGT. The CDR3 runs to 13 residues. The CDR3 DNA follows: TGTGCCACCGAGGGGGCCGGGGTGACTGAAGCTTTCTTT. Protein product: CATEGAGVTEAFF.

The rearrangement links TRBV28 to TRBJ1-4; 7 nucleotides agree with TRBD1. CDR3 length: 15 amino acids. The V gene's germline CDR1 is MDHEN and CDR2 SYDVKM. The J segment lost 4 bases and the V segment lost 3 bases, leaving 5 bases of the junction unmatched. CDR3 region: CASSFPDRYNEKLFF. The CDR3, as DNA: TGTGCCAGCAGTTTCCCGGACAGGTATAATGAAAAACTGTTTTTT.

The chain employs TRBV10-3 and TRBJ1-5, with a possible D match to TRBD1 (5 bases). V shed 0 bases and J shed 1 base, with 7 bases lying between them. CDR3 size: 15 residues. CDR1 and CDR2 (germline): ENHRY, SYGVKD. The CDR3 DNA is TGTGCCATCAGTGAGTCGGGGGGGAGCAATCAGCCCCAGCATTTT. Its translation is CAISESGGSNQPQHF.

This clonotype was picked up many times. V is TRBV7-9 and J is TRBJ2-7; the D gene is possibly TRBD1 (6 bases). Germline loops: CDR1 SEHNR, CDR2 FQNEAQ (reference sequence). This CDR3 has 14 residues. The V end was cut by 5 bases, the J end by 1 base, with 12 bases between. Here the CDR3 DNA reads TGTGCCAGCAGCGAGACAGGTCCTTCCTACGAGCAGTACTTC. Residues: CASSETGPSYEQYF.

This clonotype appeared many times. This chain links TRBV7-8 with TRBJ2-5, with 11 nucleotides matching TRBD2. Looked up from germline, CDR1 is SGHVS and CDR2 is FQNEAQ. The CDR3 has 16 residues. Germline trimming cut 10 bases from V and 2 bases from J; bases unmatched to any gene: 12. The CDR3 DNA sequence: TGTGCCACCAATCACCCAGGACTAGCGGGTCAAGAGACCCAGTACTTC. Protein: CATNHPGLAGQETQYF.